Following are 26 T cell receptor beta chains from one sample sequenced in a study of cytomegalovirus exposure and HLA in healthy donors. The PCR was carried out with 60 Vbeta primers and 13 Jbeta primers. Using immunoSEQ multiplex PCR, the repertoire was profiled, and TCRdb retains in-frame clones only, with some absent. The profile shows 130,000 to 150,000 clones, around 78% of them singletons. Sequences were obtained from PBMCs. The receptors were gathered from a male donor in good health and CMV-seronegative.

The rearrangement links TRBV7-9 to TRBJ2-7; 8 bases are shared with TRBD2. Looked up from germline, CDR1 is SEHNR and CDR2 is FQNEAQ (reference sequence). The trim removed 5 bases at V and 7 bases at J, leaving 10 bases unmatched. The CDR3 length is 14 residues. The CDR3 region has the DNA TGTGCCAGCAGCGTTAGCGGGAATTTAGGAGAGCAGTACTTC. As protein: CASSVSGNLGEQYF.

CDR3 sequence: CASMLGTGNYEQYF. The CDR3 DNA reads as TGTGCCAGCATGCTGGGAACAGGGAATTACGAGCAGTACTTC. The chain carries TRBV6-5 and TRBJ2-7; the D gene is possibly TRBD1 (6 bases). Trimming stripped 7 bases from V and 4 bases from J, with 17 bases between. The CDR3 has 14 residues. Per the germline V gene, CDR1 is MNHEY and CDR2 is SVGAGI.

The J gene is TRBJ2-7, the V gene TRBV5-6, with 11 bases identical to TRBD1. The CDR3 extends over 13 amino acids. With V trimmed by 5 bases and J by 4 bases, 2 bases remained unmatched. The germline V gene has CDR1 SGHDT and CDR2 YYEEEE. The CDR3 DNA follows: TGTGCCAGCAGTCGGGACAGGGGGTACGAGCAGTACTTC. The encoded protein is CASSRDRGYEQYF.

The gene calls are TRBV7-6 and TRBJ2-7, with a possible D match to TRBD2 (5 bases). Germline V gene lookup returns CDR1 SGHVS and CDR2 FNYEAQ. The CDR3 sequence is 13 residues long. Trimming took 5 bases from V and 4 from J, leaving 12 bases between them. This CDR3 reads CASSPKSGYEQYF. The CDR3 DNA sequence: TGTGCCAGCAGCCCTAAATCGGGGTACGAGCAGTACTTC.

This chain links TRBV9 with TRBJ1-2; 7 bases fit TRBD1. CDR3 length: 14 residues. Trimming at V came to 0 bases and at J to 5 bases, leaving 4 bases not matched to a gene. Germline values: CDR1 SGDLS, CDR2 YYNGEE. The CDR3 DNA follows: TGTGCCAGCAGCGTAGAGGAGGGGGCTTATGGCTACACCTTC. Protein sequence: CASSVEEGAYGYTF.

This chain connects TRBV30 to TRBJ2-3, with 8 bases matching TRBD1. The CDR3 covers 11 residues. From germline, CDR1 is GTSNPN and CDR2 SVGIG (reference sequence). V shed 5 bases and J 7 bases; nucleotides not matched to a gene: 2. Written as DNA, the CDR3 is TGTGCCTGGGGACAGGGATATACGCAGTATTTT. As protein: CAWGQGYTQYF.

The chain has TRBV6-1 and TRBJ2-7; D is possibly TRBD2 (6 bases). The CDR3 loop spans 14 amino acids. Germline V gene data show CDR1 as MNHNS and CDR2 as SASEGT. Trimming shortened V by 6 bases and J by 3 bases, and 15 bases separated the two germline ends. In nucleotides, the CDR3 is TGTGCCAGCAGCTGGGGACTGGGGAACTACGAGCAGTACTTC. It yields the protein CASSWGLGNYEQYF.

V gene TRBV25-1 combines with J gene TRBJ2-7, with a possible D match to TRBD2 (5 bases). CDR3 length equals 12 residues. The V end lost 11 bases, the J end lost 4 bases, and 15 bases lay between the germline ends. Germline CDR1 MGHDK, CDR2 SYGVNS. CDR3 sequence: CASAVRDYEQYF. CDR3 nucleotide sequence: TGTGCCTCGGCAGTGAGGGATTACGAGCAGTACTTC.

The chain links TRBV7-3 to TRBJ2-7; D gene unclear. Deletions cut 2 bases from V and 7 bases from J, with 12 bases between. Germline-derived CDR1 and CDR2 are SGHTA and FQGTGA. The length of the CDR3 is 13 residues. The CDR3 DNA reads TGTGCCAGCAGCTTATTGGTGAGCCGAGAGCAGTACTTC. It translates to CASSLLVSREQYF.

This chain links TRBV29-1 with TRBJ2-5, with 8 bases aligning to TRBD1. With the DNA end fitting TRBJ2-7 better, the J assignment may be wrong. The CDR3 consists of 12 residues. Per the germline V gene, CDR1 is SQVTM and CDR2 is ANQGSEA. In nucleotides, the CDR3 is TGCAGCGTGATGACAGGGGCCTACGAGCAGTACTTC. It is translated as CSVMTGAYEQYF.

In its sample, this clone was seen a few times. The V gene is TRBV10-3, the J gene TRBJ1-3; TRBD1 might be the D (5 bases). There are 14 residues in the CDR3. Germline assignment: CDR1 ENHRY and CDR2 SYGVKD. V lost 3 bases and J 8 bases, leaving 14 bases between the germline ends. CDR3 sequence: CAISESRDGDTIYF. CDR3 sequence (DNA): TGTGCCATCAGTGAATCGCGGGACGGGGACACCATATATTTT.

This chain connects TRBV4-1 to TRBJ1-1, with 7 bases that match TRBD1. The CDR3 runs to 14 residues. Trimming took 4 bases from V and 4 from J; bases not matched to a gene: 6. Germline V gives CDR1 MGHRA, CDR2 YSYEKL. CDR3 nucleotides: TGCGCCAGCAGCCGGGACAGCTATGTCACTGAAGCTTTCTTT. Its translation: CASSRDSYVTEAFF.

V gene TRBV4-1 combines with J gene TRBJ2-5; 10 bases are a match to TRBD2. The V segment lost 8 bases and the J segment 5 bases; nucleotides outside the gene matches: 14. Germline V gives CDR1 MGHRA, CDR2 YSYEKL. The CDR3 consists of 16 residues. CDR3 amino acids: CASAGGAAGGFETQYF. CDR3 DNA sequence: TGCGCCAGCGCGGGGGGTGCAGCGGGAGGGTTTGAGACCCAGTACTTC.

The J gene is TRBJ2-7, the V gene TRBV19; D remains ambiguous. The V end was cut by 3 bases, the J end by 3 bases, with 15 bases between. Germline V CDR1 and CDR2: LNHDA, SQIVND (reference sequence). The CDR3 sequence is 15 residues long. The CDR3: CASSIPPAGFYEQYF. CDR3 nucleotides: TGTGCCAGTAGTATCCCCCCTGCCGGTTTCTACGAGCAGTACTTC.

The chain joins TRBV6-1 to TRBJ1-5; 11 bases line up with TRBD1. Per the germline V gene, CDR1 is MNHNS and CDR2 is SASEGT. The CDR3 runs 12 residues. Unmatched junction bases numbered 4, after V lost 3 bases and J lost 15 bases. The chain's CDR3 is CASSEGGTGGHF. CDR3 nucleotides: TGTGCCAGCAGTGAGGGAGGGACAGGGGGGCATTTT.

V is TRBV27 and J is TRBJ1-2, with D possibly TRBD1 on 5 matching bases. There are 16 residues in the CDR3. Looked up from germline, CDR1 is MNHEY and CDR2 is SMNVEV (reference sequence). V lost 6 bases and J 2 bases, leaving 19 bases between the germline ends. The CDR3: CASSPMPRAGNYGYTF. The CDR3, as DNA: TGTGCCAGCAGCCCGATGCCGAGAGCAGGGAACTATGGCTACACCTTC.

The CDR3 spells CASSARIGGREKLFF. In DNA, the CDR3 is TGTGCCAGCAGCGCCCGGATTGGAGGCAGGGAAAAACTGTTTTTT. This chain uses TRBV9 with TRBJ1-4, with D unresolved. The CDR3 loop spans 15 amino acids. The V and J ends lost 3 bases and 8 bases respectively, with 17 bases between them. The germline V gene encodes CDR1 SGDLS and CDR2 YYNGEE.

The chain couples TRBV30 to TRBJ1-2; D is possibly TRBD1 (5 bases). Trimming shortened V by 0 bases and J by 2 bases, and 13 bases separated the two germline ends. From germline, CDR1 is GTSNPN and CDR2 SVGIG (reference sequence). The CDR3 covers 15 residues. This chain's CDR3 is CAWSVTGVSNYGYTF. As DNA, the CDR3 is TGTGCCTGGAGTGTAACGGGGGTCAGCAACTATGGCTACACCTTC.

As DNA, the CDR3 is TGTGCCAGCAGTGCCACAGGAGCCCTTAACTATGGCTACACCTTC. It encodes CASSATGALNYGYTF. The chain employs TRBV25-1 and TRBJ1-2; TRBD1 might be the D (5 bases). Trimming shortened V by 4 bases and J by 1 base, and 13 bases separated the two germline ends. CDR3 length equals 15 residues. Looked up from germline, CDR1 is MGHDK and CDR2 is SYGVNS.

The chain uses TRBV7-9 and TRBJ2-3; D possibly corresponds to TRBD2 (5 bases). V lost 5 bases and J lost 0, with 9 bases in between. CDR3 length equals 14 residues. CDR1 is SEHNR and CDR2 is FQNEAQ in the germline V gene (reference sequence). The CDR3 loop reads CASSQGLSTDTQYF. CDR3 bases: TGTGCCAGCAGCCAAGGACTGAGCACAGATACGCAGTATTTT.

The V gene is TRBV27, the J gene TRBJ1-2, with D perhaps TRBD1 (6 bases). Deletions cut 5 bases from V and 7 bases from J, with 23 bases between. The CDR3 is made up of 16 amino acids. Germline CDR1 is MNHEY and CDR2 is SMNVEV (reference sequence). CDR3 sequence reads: CASSPLTGTKGSGYTF. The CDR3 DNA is TGTGCCAGCAGTCCTCTCACCGGGACAAAGGGATCTGGCTACACCTTC.

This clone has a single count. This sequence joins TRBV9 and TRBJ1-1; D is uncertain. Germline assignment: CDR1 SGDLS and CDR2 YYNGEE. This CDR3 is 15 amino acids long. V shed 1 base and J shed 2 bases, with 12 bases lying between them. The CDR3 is CASSVLEGSNTEAFF. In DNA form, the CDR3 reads TGTGCCAGCAGCGTACTGGAGGGATCTAACACTGAAGCTTTCTTT.

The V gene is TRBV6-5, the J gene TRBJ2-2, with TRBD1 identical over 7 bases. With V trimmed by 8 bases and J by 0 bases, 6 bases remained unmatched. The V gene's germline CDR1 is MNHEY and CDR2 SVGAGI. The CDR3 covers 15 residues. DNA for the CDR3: TGTGCCAGCCGTCTGGACAGGTCGAACACCGGGGAGCTGTTTTTT. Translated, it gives CASRLDRSNTGELFF.

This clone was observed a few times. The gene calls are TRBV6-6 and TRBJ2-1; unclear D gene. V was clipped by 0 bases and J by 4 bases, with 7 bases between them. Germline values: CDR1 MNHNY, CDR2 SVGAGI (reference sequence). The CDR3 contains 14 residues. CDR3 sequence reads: CASSYSESYNEQFF. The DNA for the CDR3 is TGTGCCAGCAGTTACTCTGAGAGTTACAATGAGCAGTTCTTC.

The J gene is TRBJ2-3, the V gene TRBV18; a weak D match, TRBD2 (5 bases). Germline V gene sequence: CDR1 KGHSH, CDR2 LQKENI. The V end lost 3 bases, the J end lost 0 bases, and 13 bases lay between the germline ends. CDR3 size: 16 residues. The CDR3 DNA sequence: TGTGCCAGCTCACCCGGGGTGGGGAGAAGCACAGATACGCAGTATTTT. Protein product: CASSPGVGRSTDTQYF.

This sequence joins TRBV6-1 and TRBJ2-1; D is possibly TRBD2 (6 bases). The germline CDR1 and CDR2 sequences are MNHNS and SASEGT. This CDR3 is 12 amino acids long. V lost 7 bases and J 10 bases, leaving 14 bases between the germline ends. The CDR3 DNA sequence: TGTGCCAGCACCAACGGAGGGAGGGAGCAGTTCTTC. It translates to CASTNGGREQFF.